The 30 T cell receptor beta chains below all came from one sample that was sequenced in a study of blood T cell repertoires in COVID-19. Data came from immunoSEQ multiplex PCR; TCRdb stores just in-frame clones and leaves some out. The sample has 250,000 to 300,000 clones, approximately 91% seen once; the top ten hold 1% to 1.5%. Sequenced: PBMCs or T cells enriched from blood (not recorded which). All receptors derive from a human donor in a cohort exposed to, infected with or recovered from COVID-19 (not recorded which). The donor label of this sample is uncertain.

V and J are TRBV19 and TRBJ1-4, with D tentatively TRBD1 (5 bases). CDR1 and CDR2 (germline): LNHDA, SQIVND (reference sequence). Trimming pared 3 bases from V and 0 bases from J, leaving 8 bases between. This CDR3 is 15 amino acids long. The CDR3 nucleotides read TGTGCCAGTAGTATGGGACTTGCAACTAATGAAAAACTGTTTTTT. It codes for CASSMGLATNEKLFF.

The gene calls are TRBV5-4 and TRBJ1-2, with D possibly TRBD1 on 6 matching bases. The CDR3 is 12 amino acids. Trimming took 4 bases from V and 5 from J, leaving 9 bases between them. The germline V gene has CDR1 SGHNT and CDR2 YYREEE (reference sequence). This chain's CDR3 is CASSPDSYGYTF. CDR3 nucleotide sequence: TGTGCCAGCAGCCCGGACAGTTATGGCTACACCTTC.

The genes are TRBV18 and TRBJ2-3, with D perhaps matching TRBD2 (7 bases). The CDR3 is made up of 15 amino acids. The germline V and J ends were trimmed by 3 bases and 2 bases, with 12 bases remaining between them. Per germline, CDR1 KGHSH and CDR2 LQKENI. The CDR3 DNA sequence: TGTGCCAGCTCACCGAGGGGGGGGATCACAGATACGCAGTATTTT. It is translated as CASSPRGGITDTQYF.

In the case of this clone: This same CDR3 is encoded by further DNA sequences in the sample. The chain is built from TRBV18 and TRBJ1-4; tentative D call: TRBD1 (5 bases). Looked up from germline, CDR1 is KGHSH and CDR2 is LQKENI. The V gene lost 1 base and the J gene lost 8 bases, with 11 bases spanning the gap. CDR3 length: 14 residues. The CDR3 spells CASSPQGLNEKLFF. For the CDR3, the DNA is TGTGCCAGCTCACCACAGGGGTTGAACGAAAAACTGTTTTTT. The entire variable domain, with the rest obtained from reference TRBV18 and TRBJ1-4, is as follows: NAGVMQNPRHLVRRRGQEARLRCSPMKGHSHVYWYRQLPEEGLKFMVYLQKENIIDESGMPKERFSAEFPKEGPSILRIQQVVRGDSAAYFCASSPQGLNEKLFFGSGTQLSVL.

The chain combines TRBV5-4 with TRBJ2-5; D may be TRBD1 (6 bases). Germline CDR1 and CDR2: SGHNT and YYREEE (reference sequence). This CDR3 has 15 amino acids. The V end was cut by 5 bases, the J end by 2 bases, with 16 bases between. CDR3 loop: CASSSDRLGQETQYF. For the CDR3, the DNA is TGTGCCAGCAGTTCTGACAGGTTGGGACAAGAGACCCAGTACTTC. Full variable domain (outside the CDR3, taken from reference TRBV5-4 and TRBJ2-5): ETGVTQSPTHLIKTRGQQVTLRCSSQSGHNTVSWYQQALGQGPQFIFQYYREEENGRGNFPPRFSGLQFPNYSSELNVNALELDDSALYLCASSSDRLGQETQYFGPGTRLLVL.

With respect to this clone: One end of the junction is discordant with germline, which a read error may explain. This chain joins TRBV3-1 (or the pseudogene TRBV3-2) and TRBJ2-5; TRBD2 matches 9 bases. The germline CDR1 and CDR2 sequences are LGHDT and YNNKEL (reference sequence). This CDR3 is 17 amino acids long. In nucleotides, the CDR3 is TGTGCCAGCAGACAAGGGTCTTTAGCGGGGGAATATGAGACCCAGTACTTC. Amino acids: CASRQGSLAGEYETQYF.

This clone occurred a few times. This chain links TRBV12-3 or TRBV12-4 with TRBJ1-2; unclear D gene. Trimming left V 6 bases short and J 7 bases short, with 9 bases between. The CDR3 sequence is 11 residues long. The CDR3, as DNA: TGTGCCAGCAGGAAAACGGGTGGCTACACCTTC. It translates to CASRKTGGYTF.

The chain uses TRBV10-3 and TRBJ2-7, with D unclear. V dropped 8 bases and J dropped 1 base, with 9 bases sitting between them. The CDR3 is 12 amino acids. From germline, CDR1 is ENHRY and CDR2 SYGVKD. CDR3 sequence reads: CAIASVSYEQYF. The CDR3 DNA reads as TGTGCCATCGCCTCGGTTTCCTACGAGCAGTACTTC.

This chain links TRBV6-2 or TRBV6-3 with TRBJ2-1; 12 bases align to TRBD2. Germline V gene sequence: CDR1 MNHEY, CDR2 SVGEGT. After removal of 0 bases from V and 8 bases from J, the junction contained 2 bases not matched to a gene. The CDR3 covers 15 residues. The CDR3 is CASSYSTSGGHEQFF. The CDR3, as DNA: TGTGCCAGCAGTTACTCGACTAGCGGGGGCCATGAGCAGTTCTTC.

The chain's CDR3 is CASSSFGTGNYGYTF. CDR3 nucleotide sequence: TGCGCCAGCAGCTCATTCGGGACAGGGAACTATGGCTACACCTTC. The chain carries TRBV5-1 and TRBJ1-2; the match to TRBD1 covers 9 bases. J lost 2 bases, V lost 3 bases, and 5 bases had no gene match. Looked up from germline, CDR1 is SGHRS and CDR2 is YFSETQ. CDR3 length: 15 residues.

The genes are TRBV5-1 and TRBJ1-1; 9 nucleotides match TRBD1. J was trimmed by 5 bases and V by 1 base; bases with no gene match: 12. Germline values: CDR1 SGHRS, CDR2 YFSETQ. There are 17 residues in the CDR3. For the CDR3, the DNA is TGCGCCAGCAGCTTGATCGGGACAGGGAGGGTGGGAACTGAAGCTTTCTTT. Protein product: CASSLIGTGRVGTEAFF. The complete variable domain, with remaining parts taken from reference TRBV5-1 and TRBJ1-1, reads KAGVTQTPRYLIKTRGQQVTLSCSPISGHRSVSWYQQTPGQGLQFLFEYFSETQRNKGNFPGRFSGRQFSNSRSEMNVSTLELGDSALYLCASSLIGTGRVGTEAFFGQGTRLTVV.

On this clone itself: This CDR3 is also generated by other DNA sequences in the sample. This chain joins TRBV27 and TRBJ1-5, with D possibly TRBD1 on 5 matching bases. Germline V gene data show CDR1 as MNHEY and CDR2 as SMNVEV (reference sequence). The CDR3 runs to 14 residues. The V end was cut by 3 bases, the J end by 2 bases, with 8 bases between. The CDR3 sequence is CASSLWGGNQPQHF. Here the CDR3 DNA reads TGTGCCAGCAGTTTGTGGGGCGGCAATCAGCCCCAGCATTTT.

This clone appeared a few times. The chain couples TRBV5-1 to TRBJ2-2; a possible D gene is TRBD2 (6 bases). The CDR3 consists of 15 residues. Germline V gene data show CDR1 as SGHRS and CDR2 as YFSETQ. V shed 6 bases and J shed 5 bases, with 17 bases lying between them. CDR3 protein: CASTAGRDLTGELFF. CDR3 coding DNA: TGCGCCAGCACGGCGGGCAGGGACTTAACCGGGGAGCTGTTTTTT.

The V call is TRBV2, the J call TRBJ2-3; possible D gene TRBD2, 5 bases. Trimming removed 8 bases at V and 0 bases at J, with 21 bases between. Per the germline V gene, CDR1 is SNHLY and CDR2 is FYNNEI. This CDR3 region has 17 residues. The CDR3 loop reads CASFKPGERPSTDTQYF. The CDR3 DNA sequence: TGTGCCAGCTTTAAGCCTGGGGAGCGTCCTAGCACAGATACGCAGTATTTT.

The chain employs TRBV4-1 and TRBJ1-2; TRBD1 might be the D (6 bases). This CDR3 is 16 amino acids long. The ends were cut back, 1 base at V and 6 bases at J, with 18 bases in the middle. Germline V CDR1 and CDR2: MGHRA, YSYEKL. CDR3 amino acids: CASSQGVARGANGYTF. CDR3 in DNA: TGCGCCAGCAGCCAAGGGGTCGCGCGGGGGGCGAATGGCTACACCTTC.

The V gene is TRBV2, the J gene TRBJ1-5; 8 bases are shared with TRBD1. The CDR3 length is 16 residues. V lost 6 bases, J lost 5 bases, and 12 bases stayed unmatched. CDR1 and CDR2 (germline): SNHLY, FYNNEI. DNA of the CDR3: TGTGCCAGCAGCGGGGTTGTGACAGGGGTGGATCAGCCCCAGCATTTT. Its protein product is CASSGVVTGVDQPQHF.

V and J are TRBV11-2 and TRBJ1-5; 7 bases are shared with TRBD1. This CDR3 comprises 17 residues. With 1 base clipped from V and 3 bases from J, the junction kept 9 bases outside the gene matches. Germline V lookup: CDR1 SGHAT, CDR2 FQNNGV. Written as DNA, the CDR3 is TGTGCCAGCAGCTTAGGACAGGGACGGGCCAACAATCAGCCCCAGCATTTT. This sequence encodes CASSLGQGRANNQPQHF.

The rearrangement uses TRBV23-1 and TRBJ1-2; D call uncertain. TRBV23-1 is flagged as an ORF with uncertain function. There are 11 residues in the CDR3. V gave up 2 bases and J gave up 5 bases, with 3 bases separating them. CDR3 nucleotide sequence: TGCGCCAGCAGTCAACGTTATGGCTACACCTTC. This translates into CASSQRYGYTF.

This chain links TRBV13 with TRBJ1-2; D gene unclear. V was shortened by 7 bases and J by 7 bases, with 19 bases between the two germline ends. CDR1 is PRHDT and CDR2 is FYEKMQ in the germline V gene (reference sequence). This CDR3 has 14 amino acids. The CDR3 bases are TGTGCCAGCACTGGGCCGGGATCATCTAGTGGCTACACCTTC. This sequence encodes CASTGPGSSSGYTF.

The rearrangement uses TRBV7-8 and TRBJ2-7, with 15 bases lining up with TRBD2. The CDR3 covers 18 residues. Losses at the gene ends were 5 bases for V and 2 bases for J; bases not matched to a gene: 10. Looked up from germline, CDR1 is SGHVS and CDR2 is FQNEAQ. CDR3 coding DNA: TGTGCCAGCAGCCGGACTAGCGGGGGGGCCTACGGTACCTACGAGCAGTACTTC. It codes for CASSRTSGGAYGTYEQYF.

The chain employs TRBV6-5 and TRBJ2-7; 9 bases are shared with TRBD1. The ends lost 7 bases at V and 5 bases at J; junction bases unmatched: 9. This CDR3 has 14 amino acids. Germline assignment: CDR1 MNHEY and CDR2 SVGAGI. For the CDR3, the DNA is TGTGCCAGCATTAGGGACAGGGTCGGCGACGAGCAGTACTTC. This translates into CASIRDRVGDEQYF.

In this sample, this clone turned up a few times. The chain links TRBV5-1 to TRBJ2-2; D is perhaps TRBD1 (5 bases). The germline V gene has CDR1 SGHRS and CDR2 YFSETQ. V was trimmed by 0 bases and J by 6 bases, leaving 12 bases between them. This CDR3 has 15 residues. CDR3: CASSLAQGEAGELFF. The CDR3, as DNA: TGCGCCAGCAGCTTGGCTCAGGGTGAGGCCGGGGAGCTGTTTTTT.

The chain joins TRBV5-4 to TRBJ1-5, with 10 bases aligning to TRBD1. The CDR3 totals 15 residues. Germline loops: CDR1 SGHNT, CDR2 YYREEE (reference sequence). With 4 bases clipped from V and 4 bases from J, the junction kept 5 bases outside the gene matches. CDR3 DNA: TGTGCCAGCAGCCCGGGACAGGGGATGAATCAGCCCCAGCATTTT. Protein: CASSPGQGMNQPQHF.

This chain joins TRBV5-1 and TRBJ1-3; 8 nucleotides agree with TRBD1. The ends lost 1 base at V and 1 base at J; junction bases unmatched: 4. Germline CDR1 is SGHRS and CDR2 is YFSETQ. This CDR3 comprises 16 residues. The DNA of the CDR3 is TGCGCCAGCAGCTTGAGGACAGGGCTGTCTGGAAACACCATATATTTT. Translated: CASSLRTGLSGNTIYF.

This chain joins TRBV5-4 and TRBJ2-3, with 10 bases matching TRBD2. The CDR3 loop spans 15 amino acids. Per germline, CDR1 SGHNT and CDR2 YYREEE (reference sequence). V was pared by 5 bases and J by 1 base, with 4 bases of the junction left unmatched. For the CDR3, the DNA is TGTGCCAGCAGGTTAGCGGGGGGACGCACAGATACGCAGTATTTT. Translating gives CASRLAGGRTDTQYF.

This clone was seen a handful of times. V is TRBV18 and J is TRBJ1-2; 7 nucleotides agree with TRBD1. Per the germline V gene, CDR1 is KGHSH and CDR2 is LQKENI. The V gene end was trimmed by 5 bases and the J gene end by 4 bases; junction bases not matched to a gene: 7. The CDR3 consists of 14 residues. The CDR3 loop reads CASSEGQLAYGYTF. The CDR3 DNA reads TGTGCCAGCTCAGAGGGACAGTTGGCCTATGGCTACACCTTC.

DNA of the CDR3: TGTGCCAGCAGCGAAACTAGCGGGGTCACAGATACGCAGTATTTT. Translated, it gives CASSETSGVTDTQYF. The chain joins TRBV7-9 to TRBJ2-3; 10 bases line up with TRBD2. CDR3 size: 15 residues. Looked up from germline, CDR1 is SEHNR and CDR2 is FQNEAQ (reference sequence). J gave up 2 bases and V 5 bases, and 4 bases lay outside the gene matches.

The genes are TRBV6-5 and TRBJ1-1; D is uncertain. The CDR3 covers 11 residues. Germline V gives CDR1 MNHEY, CDR2 SVGAGI. V was pared by 8 bases and J by 1 base, with 5 bases between. The CDR3 DNA follows: TGTGCCAGCTTTAAGAACACTGAAGCTTTCTTT. Its protein is CASFKNTEAFF.

The chain joins TRBV14 to TRBJ1-5; D not certain. V was cut by 1 base and J by 6 bases, with 10 bases left in between. The germline CDR1 and CDR2 sequences are SGHDN and FVKESK. This CDR3 is 14 amino acids long. The CDR3 nucleotides are TGTGCCAGCAGCCAAGTTGGTCGGGGTCAGCCCCAGCATTTT. Its protein is CASSQVGRGQPQHF.

Worth noting for this clone: Other DNA sequences from this sample encode an identical CDR3 as well. This chain links TRBV7-2 with TRBJ1-4, with 9 nucleotides matching TRBD1. Germline CDR1 is SGHTA and CDR2 is FQGNSA. The V segment lost 4 bases and the J segment 7 bases; nucleotides outside the gene matches: 7. The CDR3 sequence is 15 residues long. CDR3 nucleotide sequence: TGTGCCAGCAGCTCCCGACAGGGGGGAGGTGAAAAACTGTTTTTT. Its protein is CASSSRQGGGEKLFF.